This T cell receptor beta chain was retrieved from a study of blood T cell repertoires in COVID-19. As for the study in general: The study drew acute and convalescent COVID-19 samples from the United States, Italy and Spain. PBMCs, B-cell-depleted T cells, or T cells provided the cDNA or gDNA that made up the material.

J lost 9 bases, V lost 5 bases, and 11 bases had no gene match. The CDR3 totals 15 residues. Germline-derived CDR1 and CDR2 are SGHVS and FQNEAQ. As processed by the authors: Reference gene primer amplification in the assay estimated nucleated cell counts. Produced via immunoSEQ multiplex PCR; TCRdb's table is partial and in-frame only. V, J and clone size were drawn from that table, and D and trimming were deduced from the DNA. The sample shows 150,000 or so clones, roughly four fifths of them seen only once. This chain links TRBV7-8 with TRBJ2-1, with 9 bases fitting TRBD2. The source is a human donor with acute or convalescent COVID-19. The donor label of this sample is uncertain. The sequenced sample was peripheral blood. The CDR3 spells CASSVSGGGAGEQFF. For the CDR3, the DNA is TGTGCCAGCAGCGTCTCCGGCGGGGGGGCCGGTGAGCAGTTCTTC.